The clone carrying this T cell receptor (beta chain) was counted between two and nine times. MiXCR, applied by TCRdb to the RT-PCR reads, yields one record per CDR3 protein. This sample has some 550,000 distinct CDR3 sequences, with roughly 23% found just once. The data derive from a study of response to subunit inactivated influenza vaccine. The CDR3 runs to 12 residues. Trimming left V 6 bases short and J 4 bases short, with 10 bases between. The germline V gene has CDR1 DFQATT and CDR2 SNEGSKA (reference sequence). In addition, the sample was reused for a study of T cells expressing NK-cell markers. From that paper: The authors made TCR beta cDNA libraries by 5'RACE template switching. This switching added a universal primer site and UMIs.

The J gene is TRBJ2-1, the V gene TRBV20-1; no firm D call. Material: CD4+ T cells sorted from PBMCs, obtained roughly 13 days after vaccination. This sequence originates from a man over 45 who received an inactivated influenza vaccine. The chain's CDR3 is CSALFGYNEQFF. CDR3 nucleotides: TGCAGTGCCTTATTCGGGTACAATGAGCAGTTCTTC.